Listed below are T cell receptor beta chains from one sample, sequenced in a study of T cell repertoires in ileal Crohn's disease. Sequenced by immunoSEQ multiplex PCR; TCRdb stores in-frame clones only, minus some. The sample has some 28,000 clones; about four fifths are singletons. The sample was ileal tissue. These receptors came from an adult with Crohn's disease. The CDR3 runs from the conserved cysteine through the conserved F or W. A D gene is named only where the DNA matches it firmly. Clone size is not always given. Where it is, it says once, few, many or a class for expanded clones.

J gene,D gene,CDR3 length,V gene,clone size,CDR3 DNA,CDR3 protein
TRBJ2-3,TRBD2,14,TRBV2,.,TGTGCCACCGAGAGCGGGAGGGGGACAGATACGCAGTATTTT,CATESGRGTDTQYF
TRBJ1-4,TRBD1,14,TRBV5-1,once,TGCGCCAGCAGCTTCGGGACAGGGCTTGAAAAACTGTTTTTT,CASSFGTGLEKLFF
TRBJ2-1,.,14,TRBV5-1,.,TGCGCCAGCAGCCTCGTTTCTCCCTACAATGAGCAGTTCTTC,CASSLVSPYNEQFF
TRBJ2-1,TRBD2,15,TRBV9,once,TGTGCCAGCAGCGCCATAGCGGGGGGGCCCAATGAGCAGTTCTTC,CASSAIAGGPNEQFF
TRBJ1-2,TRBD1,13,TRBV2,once,TGTGCCGGCACAGGGGCCGCGGACTATGGCTACACCTTC,CAGTGAADYGYTF
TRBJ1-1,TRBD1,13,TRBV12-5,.,TGTGCTAGTTCCTCACAGGGGTACACTGAAGCTTTCTTT,CASSSQGYTEAFF
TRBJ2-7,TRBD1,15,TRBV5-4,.,TGTGCCAGCAGCGCCGTACAGGGGGCGATTGGCGAGCAGTACTTC,CASSAVQGAIGEQYF
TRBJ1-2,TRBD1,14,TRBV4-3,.,TGCGCCAGCAGCCAAAGGACAGGTGACTATGGCTACACCTTC,CASSQRTGDYGYTF
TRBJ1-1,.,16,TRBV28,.,TGTGCCAGCACATTAAAGCCAGGTGCGGGGCACACTGAAGCTTTCTTT,CASTLKPGAGHTEAFF
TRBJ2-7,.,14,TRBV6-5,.,TGTGCCAGCAGTTCTTTAGGGGGCTCCTACGAGCAGTACTTC,CASSSLGGSYEQYF
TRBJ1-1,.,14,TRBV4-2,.,TGTGCCAGCAGCCAAGCCCGGCAGGACACTGAAGCTTTCTTT,CASSQARQDTEAFF
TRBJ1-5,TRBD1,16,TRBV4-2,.,TGTGCCAGCAGCCAAAGGACAGGGGGTTCCCCCAGAGCCCAGCATTTT,CASSQRTGGSPRAQHF
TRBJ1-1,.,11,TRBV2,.,TGTGCCAGCGAGGTGAAGACTGAAGCTTTCTTT,CASEVKTEAFF
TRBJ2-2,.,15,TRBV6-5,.,TGTGCCAGCCTTCCTTCGCGCGGAACAACCGGGGAGCTGTTTTTT,CASLPSRGTTGELFF
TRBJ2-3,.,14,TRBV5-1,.,TGCGCCAGCATGGACGGGAGTGGGAGAGATACGCAGTATTTT,CASMDGSGRDTQYF
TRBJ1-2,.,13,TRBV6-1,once,TGTGCCAGCAGTGAAAACGGTCACTATGGCTACACCTTC,CASSENGHYGYTF
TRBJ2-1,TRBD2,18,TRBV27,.,TGTGCCAGCAGTTCGAGAATAGGGACTAGCGGGAGGTTGAATGAGCAGTTCTTC,CASSSRIGTSGRLNEQFF
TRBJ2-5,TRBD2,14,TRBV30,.,TGTGCCTGGACTAGCGGGAGTCCCGGGGAGACCCAGTACTTC,CAWTSGSPGETQYF
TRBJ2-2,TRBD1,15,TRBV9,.,TGTGCCAGCAGCCCGGGGACAGGGAGCACCGGGGAGCTGTTTTTT,CASSPGTGSTGELFF
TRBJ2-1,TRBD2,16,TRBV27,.,TGTGCCAGCAGTTCTTTAGCGGGGTTCGGATACAATGAGCAGTTCTTC,CASSSLAGFGYNEQFF
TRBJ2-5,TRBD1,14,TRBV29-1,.,TGCAGCGTCACCACGACAGGGCGCCAAGAGACCCAGTACTTC,CSVTTTGRQETQYF
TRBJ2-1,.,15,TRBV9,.,TGTGTCAGCAGCCTTCAAGGGGGGGCTAGGAATGAGCAGTTCTTC,CVSSLQGGARNEQFF